The rows below give T cell receptor beta chains drawn from one sample of a study of tumor-infiltrating lymphocytes in primary liver carcinoma. TCRdb ran MiXCR on the multiplex PCR reads and lists one entry per CDR3 protein. The table includes 90,000 to 100,000 distinct CDR3 sequences, more than 65% detected once. The sample was liver tumor tissue from sampling region 5. Receptors originate from an older woman with primary liver carcinoma and hepatitis B virus infection. CDR3s include the opening cysteine and the closing phenylalanine or tryptophan. The D gene is left open where the match is weak. For some rows the clone size is stated as once, few or many, or as a class when expanded; others skip it.

V	D	J	size	DNA	CDR3
TRBV6-6	.	TRBJ2-7	once	TGTACCAGCAGTCAGAAGCACGAGCAGTACTTC	CTSSQKHEQYF
TRBV28	TRBD1	TRBJ1-1	many	TGTGCCAGCAGTCGACAGGGGGTCGGGAACACTGAAGCTTTCTTT	CASSRQGVGNTEAFF
TRBV5-1	TRBD1	TRBJ2-5	.	TGCGCCGGCAGCGAGGGACAGGGGCTGGAAGGGACCCAGTACTTC	CAGSEGQGLEGTQYF
TRBV5-4	.	TRBJ2-5	.	TGTGCCAGCAGCCCGGGACATATACCTTCAAGGGAGACCCAGTACTTC	CASSPGHIPSRETQYF
TRBV7-9	.	TRBJ1-1	.	TGTGCCAGCAGCTTCCAGGACATGAACACTGAAGCTTTCTTT	CASSFQDMNTEAFF
TRBV29-1	.	TRBJ2-7	.	TGCAGCGTTGAGGGCGGTAGGCGCGAGCAGTACTTC	CSVEGGRREQYF
TRBV7-8	TRBD2	TRBJ2-3	.	TGTGCCAGCAGCTCAAGACTAGCGGGTCGTACACATACGCAGTATTTT	CASSSRLAGRTHTQYF
TRBV19	.	TRBJ1-2	.	TGTGTCAGTAGTATGGATCACGGCGGCTGGAGAGGCTACACCTTC	CVSSMDHGGWRGYTF
TRBV12-3/TRBV12-4	.	TRBJ1-1	many	TGTGCCAGCATCCGAAATGGCGGAACTGAAGCTTTCTTT	CASIRNGGTEAFF
TRBV5-4	TRBD2	TRBJ2-6	.	TGTGCCAGCAGCTTGGGCATAGCGGGACGAGCTGGGGCCAACGTCCTGACTTTC	CASSLGIAGRAGANVLTF
TRBV11-2	TRBD2	TRBJ2-2	.	TGTGCCAGCAGCCCCCGAGGGGGTAGCGGGAGTATAGCGGCGTGGGAGCTGTTTTTT	CASSPRGGSGSIAAWELFF
TRBV29-1	TRBD1	TRBJ2-6	.	TGCAGCGTTAGCGGGGACAGGGAGGCCGACCTCCTGACTTTC	CSVSGDREADLLTF
TRBV5-1	TRBD2	TRBJ2-7	few	TGCGCCAGCAGCTTGATGGGACTAGCGGAGTGCGAGCAGTACTTC	CASSLMGLAECEQYF
TRBV11-2	TRBD2	TRBJ2-2	many	TGTGCCAGCAGCTTCTGGGGCGGGGGGCTGTTTTTT	CASSFWGGGLFF
TRBV11-3	.	TRBJ1-2	.	TGTGCCAGCAGCTTAAACCCAGAGGGGCAAGGCTACACCTTC	CASSLNPEGQGYTF
TRBV6-1	TRBD2	TRBJ2-5	once	TGTGCCAGCAATGAGTGCGGGAGGGGAGAGACCCAGTACTTC	CASNECGRGETQYF
TRBV7-2	.	TRBJ2-1	.	TGTGCCAGCAGCTTGTCCCTACAGGAGCAGTTCTTC	CASSLSLQEQFF
TRBV6-5	.	TRBJ2-1	.	TGTGCCAGCAGTTACCGTACAGTGGTGCATTACAATGAGCAGTTCTTC	CASSYRTVVHYNEQFF
TRBV18	TRBD2	TRBJ2-2	once	TGTGCCAGCTCACCACCTAGCGGGGCGAACACCGGGGAGCCGTCTTTT	CASSPPSGANTGEPSF
TRBV11-3	.	TRBJ2-1	.	TGTGCCAGCAGCTCGACTCCGCTGGCGGGGACGCACAATGAGCGGCTCTTC	CASSSTPLAGTHNERLF
TRBV5-8	.	TRBJ2-3	many	TGTGCCAGCAGAAAGATCCAGGGGATTGCGCAGTATTTT	CASRKIQGIAQYF
TRBV4-2	TRBD2	TRBJ2-1	.	TGTGCCAGCAGCCTAGATATGACTAGCCGCAATGAGCAGTTCTTC	CASSLDMTSRNEQFF
TRBV6-5	.	TRBJ1-2	.	TGTGCCAGCAGTTACGGGAGGGGCGACGACTACACCTTC	CASSYGRGDDYTF
TRBV5-5	TRBD2	TRBJ2-3	.	TGTGCCAGCTGCTTGGGGCCTAGCGGGAGGACCCGCACAGATACGCAGTATTTC	CASCLGPSGRTRTDTQYF
TRBV29-1	TRBD2	TRBJ2-1	.	TGCAGCGCCAGCAGGACTAGCGGGAGGGGGTATGTGCAGTTCTTC	CSASRTSGRGYVQFF
TRBV5-4	.	TRBJ2-2	many	TGTGCCAGCAGCTCCTTAGACACCGGGGAGCTGTTTTTT	CASSSLDTGELFF
TRBV7-3	TRBD2	TRBJ2-1	once	TGTGCCAGCAGCCGAGCCGGGACTAACGGGAGCAGTGAGCAGTTCTTC	CASSRAGTNGSSEQFF
TRBV29-1	.	TRBJ2-1	.	TGCTGCGTTGACATGGAAGGTAGGGGAAATGATCAGTTCTTC	CCVDMEGRGNDQFF
TRBV28	.	TRBJ2-4	many	TGTGCCAGCAGAGACCCCCCGGGACAAACAAGCCTAGCCAAAAACATTCAGTACTTC	CASRDPPGQTSLAKNIQYF
TRBV5-1	.	TRBJ2-6	once	TGCGCCAGCGGCTTGAATTTCGAGGCTGGGGCCAACGTCCTGACTTTC	CASGLNFEAGANVLTF
TRBV11-2	.	TRBJ1-1	few	TGTGCCAGCAGTCGGTCAGTTTACACTGAAACTTTCTTT	CASSRSVYTETFF
TRBV28	TRBD2	TRBJ2-3	few	TGTGCCAGCGGTTTAGGCGGGAGAGTCACAGATACGCAGTATTTT	CASGLGGRVTDTQYF
TRBV28	TRBD1	TRBJ1-1	few	TGTGCCAGCAGTTTCGTTACCGGTCCAGCCGGGACAGGGGTGACTGAAGCTTTCTTT	CASSFVTGPAGTGVTEAFF
TRBV6-2/TRBV6-3	.	TRBJ2-7	.	TGTACCAGCAGCACCGGGCAGCCCAGCTCCTACGAGCAGTACTTC	CTSSTGQPSSYEQYF
TRBV20-1	TRBD2	TRBJ2-3	few	TGCAGTGCTAGGAGACTAGCGGGACGCCAAGATACGCAGTATTTT	CSARRLAGRQDTQYF
TRBV6-5	TRBD1	TRBJ1-2	many	TGTGCCAGCAGTCCTTACAGGGGTTTTGGCTATGGCTACACCTTC	CASSPYRGFGYGYTF
TRBV6-2/TRBV6-3	.	TRBJ2-7	.	TGTACCAGCAGTACCCCGCGGTGGGGGATCTACGAGCAGTACTTC	CTSSTPRWGIYEQYF
TRBV28	.	TRBJ1-2	few	TGTGCCAGCAGCAAGGGCCAGATTACTAACTATGGCTACACCTTC	CASSKGQITNYGYTF
TRBV29-1	.	TRBJ2-7	many	TGCAGCGTTGAATTGAGCGGATCTAGGGGGCAGTACTTC	CSVELSGSRGQYF
TRBV5-1	.	TRBJ2-1	.	TGCGCCAGCAGCTTGGATGGGGGAATCTACAATGTGCAGTTCTTC	CASSLDGGIYNVQFF
TRBV12-3/TRBV12-4	.	TRBJ2-3	.	TGCGCCAGCAGCGATAAAGGTAGCAATCAGCCCCAGTATTTT	CASSDKGSNQPQYF